One sample yielded the 8 T cell receptor beta chains listed below, sequenced in a study of T-cell reconstitution after alpha-beta-depleted transplantation in children. Unique molecular identifiers featured in how the TCRbeta library was prepared. TCRdb re-called the PCR reads with MiXCR, one entry per CDR3 protein. The sample includes hundreds of thousands of distinct CDR3 sequences, about 21% of them seen just once. This specimen consisted of PBMCs, mostly from graft donor cells, obtained 360 days after TCRalphabeta/CD19-depleted stem cell transplant. All receptors derive from a boy under two years old who had a stem cell transplant for acute myeloid leukemia, so the T cells may come from the graft donor.

This clonotype was seen only a few times. The chain employs TRBV7-3 and TRBJ2-1; D is possibly TRBD1 (6 bases). V lost 4 bases and J 4 bases, leaving 17 bases between the germline ends. The germline V gene encodes CDR1 SGHTA and CDR2 FQGTGA. CDR3 length: 16 residues. Here the CDR3 reads CASSSQTGPRYNEQFF. The CDR3 region has the DNA TGTGCCAGCAGCTCTCAGACAGGACCCCGTTACAATGAGCAGTTCTTC.

The V and J genes are TRBV10-3 and TRBJ2-7; possible D gene TRBD2, 6 bases. Per the germline V gene, CDR1 is ENHRY and CDR2 is SYGVKD. The ends were cut back, 6 bases at V and 2 bases at J, with 17 bases in the middle. The CDR3 covers 15 residues. CDR3 sequence (DNA): TGTGCCATCAGGGGGTTAGCGGAGAAGCCCTACGAGCAGTACTTC. This gives the protein CAIRGLAEKPYEQYF.

This clonotype was observed many times. The gene calls are TRBV3-1 and TRBJ2-3; D is undetermined. V shed 3 bases and J shed 2 bases, with 9 bases lying between them. The CDR3 has 14 amino acids. Germline values: CDR1 LGHDT, CDR2 YNNKEL (reference sequence). The CDR3 DNA is TGTGCCAGCAGCCATTGGACCATCACAGATACGCAGTATTTT. The encoded protein is CASSHWTITDTQYF.

This clonotype has more than one count but fewer than ten. This chain uses TRBV9 with TRBJ1-4; D is unresolved. Germline values: CDR1 SGDLS, CDR2 YYNGEE. Trimming pared 3 bases from V and 0 bases from J, leaving 15 bases between. CDR3 length: 17 residues. The DNA of the CDR3 is TGTGCCAGCAGCGGCGGACTCTTGGGAGCAACTAATGAAAAACTGTTTTTT. The encoded protein is CASSGGLLGATNEKLFF. The whole variable domain, remainder taken from reference TRBV9 and TRBJ1-4, is DSGVTQTPKHLITATGQRVTLRCSPRSGDLSVYWYQQSLDQGLQFLIQYYNGEERAKGNILERFSAQQFPDLHSELNLSSLELGDSALYFCASSGGLLGATNEKLFFGSGTQLSVL.

This clonotype was recorded many times. The chain combines TRBV7-2 with TRBJ2-7; TRBD1 matches at 10 bases. Germline V gives CDR1 SGHTA, CDR2 FQGNSA. Trimming cost V 3 bases and J 11 bases; bases outside gene matches: 1. The CDR3 has 11 residues. CDR3 loop: CASSLGQGKYF. For the CDR3, the DNA is TGTGCCAGCAGCTTGGGACAGGGGAAGTACTTC. Together with reference TRBV7-2 and TRBJ2-7, the CDR3 gives the full variable domain: GAGVSQSPSNKVTEKGKDVELRCDPISGHTALYWYRQSLGQGLEFLIYFQGNSAPDKSGLPSDRFSAERTGGSVSTLTIQRTQQEDSAVYLCASSLGQGKYFGPGTRLTVT.

This clonotype was recorded at least ten times. The chain links TRBV30 to TRBJ1-2; D possibly corresponds to TRBD1 (6 bases). Germline-derived CDR1 and CDR2 are GTSNPN and SVGIG (reference sequence). V was trimmed by 3 bases and J by 5 bases, leaving 13 bases between them. The CDR3 is 13 residues long. CDR3 DNA: TGTGCCTGGAGCCCGGGACACGGGTATGGCTACACCTTC. Its translation: CAWSPGHGYGYTF. The full variable domain, rest sourced from reference TRBV30 and TRBJ1-2, is SQTIHQWPATLVQPVGSPLSLECTVEGTSNPNLYWYRQAAGRGLQLLFYSVGIGQISSEVPQNLSASRPQDRQFILSSKKLLLSDSGFYLCAWSPGHGYGYTFGSGTRLTVV.

This clonotype occurred many times. The CDR3 nucleotides read TGTGCCACATTATCTGACTTCCACTATGGCTACACCTTC. Encoded protein: CATLSDFHYGYTF. The chain carries TRBV6-5 and TRBJ1-2; D remains unclear. This CDR3 is 13 amino acids long. Germline CDR1 reads MNHEY; CDR2 reads SVGAGI. V was shortened by 10 bases and J by 3 bases, with 15 bases between the two germline ends.

This clonotype has at least ten counts. The chain joins TRBV29-1 to TRBJ2-1; 8 bases agree with TRBD1. CDR3 length equals 15 residues. Germline CDR1 and CDR2: SQVTM and ANQGSEA. The trim removed 2 bases at V and 3 bases at J, leaving 6 bases unmatched. CDR3 sequence: CSVEPGTGYYNEQFF. The DNA of the CDR3 is TGCAGCGTTGAACCCGGGACAGGTTACTACAATGAGCAGTTCTTC.